These T cell receptor beta chains were read from a single sample in a study of blood T cell repertoires in COVID-19. Repertoires were generated with immunoSEQ multiplex PCR, while TCRdb's copy carries only in-frame clones and drops some. Of roughly 160,000 clones listed, 88% are singletons. Sequencing used peripheral blood. Receptors originate from a man aged 45-65 years who had recovered from COVID-19. Both conserved end residues are part of each CDR3. The D gene is left open where the match is weak. Clone sizes are given selectively: once, few, many, or a class where the clone is expanded.

-	TRBD2	TRBV28	TRBJ2-5	TGTGCCAGCAGTCCCGGGGGGGGATATGTTCAAGGGACCCAGTACTTC	CASSPGGGYVQGTQYF
-	-	TRBV7-9	TRBJ1-1	TGTGCCAGCAGCTTAGACAGGACCGAAGCTTTCTTT	CASSLDRTEAFF
once	-	TRBV9	TRBJ1-6	TGTGCCAGCAGCACACCTTTGGGGGGTACACTCTATAATTCACCCCTCCACTTT	CASSTPLGGTLYNSPLHF
-	TRBD2	TRBV3-1/TRBV3-2	TRBJ2-7	TGTGCCAGCTGCTCGAGCGGGAGTCTCCCCTACGAGCAGTACTTC	CASCSSGSLPYEQYF
-	-	TRBV7-9	TRBJ2-7	TGTGCCAGCACCCCAGAAGGGGGCTCCTACGAGCAGTACTTC	CASTPEGGSYEQYF
once	-	TRBV2	TRBJ1-2	TGTGCCAGCAGTGATAGAACAGGAGACTATGGCTACACCTTC	CASSDRTGDYGYTF
-	-	TRBV25-1	TRBJ2-5	TGTGCCAGCAGTGAATATCCCGTAGAGACCCAGTACTTC	CASSEYPVETQYF
-	-	TRBV27	TRBJ2-3	TGTGCCAGCAGTTCGCAAGAGACCGGCCACAGCAGGACGCAGTATTTT	CASSSQETGHSRTQYF
-	-	TRBV12-3/TRBV12-4	TRBJ2-1	TGTGCCACCTCCCCCCAACAGTATGAGCAGTTCTTC	CATSPQQYEQFF
-	TRBD1	TRBV5-1	TRBJ2-3	TGCGCCAGCTTCTCATCCCCGGGACAGGGCACAGATACGCAGTATTTT	CASFSSPGQGTDTQYF
-	-	TRBV7-2	TRBJ2-7	TGTGCCAGCAGCTTAGTTATTGGACAGCTCGGGGAGCAGTACTTC	CASSLVIGQLGEQYF
-	TRBD1	TRBV7-2	TRBJ1-5	TGTGCCAGCAGCTTAGGGGGACAGTTCAATCAGCCCCAGCATTTT	CASSLGGQFNQPQHF
-	TRBD1	TRBV28	TRBJ1-5	TGTGCCAGCTCCCCGCCGGGACAGGGGTATAGCAATCAGCCCCAGCATTTT	CASSPPGQGYSNQPQHF
-	TRBD2	TRBV9	TRBJ2-3	TGTGCCAGCAGCGGAGTAGCGGGAGGTAGCACAGATACGCAGTATTTT	CASSGVAGGSTDTQYF